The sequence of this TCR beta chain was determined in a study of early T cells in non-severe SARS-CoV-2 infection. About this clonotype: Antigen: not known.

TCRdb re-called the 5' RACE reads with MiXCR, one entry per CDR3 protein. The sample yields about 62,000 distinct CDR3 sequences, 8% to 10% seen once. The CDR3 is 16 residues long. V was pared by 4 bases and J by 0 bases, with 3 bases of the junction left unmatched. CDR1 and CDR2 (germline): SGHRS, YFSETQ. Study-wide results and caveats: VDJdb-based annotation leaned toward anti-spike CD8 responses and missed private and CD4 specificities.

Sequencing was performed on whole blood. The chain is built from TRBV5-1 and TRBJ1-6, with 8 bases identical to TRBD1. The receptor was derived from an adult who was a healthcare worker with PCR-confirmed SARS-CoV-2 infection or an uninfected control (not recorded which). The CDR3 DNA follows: TGCGCCAGCAGCAGGACAGGGAGCTCCTATAATTCACCCCTCCACTTT. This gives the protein CASSRTGSSYNSPLHF.